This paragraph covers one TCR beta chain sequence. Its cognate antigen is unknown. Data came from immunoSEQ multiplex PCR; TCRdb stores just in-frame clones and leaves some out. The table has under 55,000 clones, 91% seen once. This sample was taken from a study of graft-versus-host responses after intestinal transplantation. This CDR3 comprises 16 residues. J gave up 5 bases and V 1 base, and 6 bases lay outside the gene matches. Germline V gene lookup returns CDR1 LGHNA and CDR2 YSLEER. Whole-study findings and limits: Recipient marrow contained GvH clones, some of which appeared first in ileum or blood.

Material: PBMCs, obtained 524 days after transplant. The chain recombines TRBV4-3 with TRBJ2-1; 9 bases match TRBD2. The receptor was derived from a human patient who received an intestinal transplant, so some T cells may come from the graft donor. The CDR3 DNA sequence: TGCGCCAGCAGCCAAGCTAGGGCTAGCGGGAACAATGAGCAGTTCTTC. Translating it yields CASSQARASGNNEQFF.